The 2 T cell receptor beta chains listed next were all sequenced from one sample in a study of shared clonotypes between healthy human individuals. Method: immunoSEQ multiplex PCR; TCRdb's copy keeps in-frame clones and lacks some. Here the sample spans millions of clones, 85% to 95% being singletons. Sequenced material: naive CD4+ T cells sorted from blood. The subset is: CD45RA+ positively selected. Every receptor here comes from a man younger than 30 in good health.

This clone is a singleton in its sample. One end of the junction is discordant with germline, which a read error may explain. The chain is built from TRBV9 and TRBJ2-1, with 9 bases lining up with TRBD2. This CDR3 has 16 amino acids. Germline CDR1 reads SGDLS; CDR2 reads YYNGEE. The CDR3 is CASRFRSGRSSNEQFF. The CDR3 DNA reads TGTGCCAGTAGGTTCCGTAGCGGGAGATCCTCCAATGAGCAGTTCTTC.

V gene TRBV29-1 combines with J gene TRBJ1-2, with 7 nucleotides matching TRBD1. CDR3 length: 12 amino acids. With V trimmed by 4 bases and J by 6 bases, 5 bases remained unmatched. The V gene's germline CDR1 is SQVTM and CDR2 ANQGSEA. CDR3: CSVVGTAHGYTF. The CDR3 nucleotides read TGCAGCGTTGTAGGGACAGCCCATGGCTACACCTTC.